The 15 T cell receptor beta chains below all came from one sample that was sequenced in a study of neurological immune-mediated disorders. TCRdb passed the 5' RACE reads through MiXCR, listing each CDR3 protein once. This sample has under 80,000 distinct CDR3 sequences; approximately 5.2% occur once, and the top ten carry 2.8%. Sequencing was carried out using PBMCs. The receptors come from a woman aged 25 to 39 with multiple sclerosis.

J is TRBJ2-3 and V is TRBV10-2, with 8 bases matching TRBD2. Trimming cost V 5 bases and J 5 bases; bases outside gene matches: 15. The germline V gene encodes CDR1 WSHSY and CDR2 SAAADI. The CDR3 runs 17 residues. This CDR3 is CASSPSASGLGKDTQYF. In nucleotides, the CDR3 is TGCGCCAGCAGTCCCTCGGCATCGGGACTAGGGAAAGATACGCAGTATTTT.

This clonotype appeared many times. The genes are TRBV6-1 and TRBJ2-5; D remains unclear. The CDR3 has 11 amino acids. Trimming took 1 base from V and 7 from J, leaving 4 bases between them. Germline CDR1 MNHNS, CDR2 SASEGT. CDR3 nucleotides: TGTGCCAGCAGTGAAGTCGGGACCCAGTACTTC. The encoded protein is CASSEVGTQYF.

Points on this clonotype: With a much larger clone just one base away, this may be a read error. The chain combines TRBV20-1 with TRBJ2-3; D unresolved. Looked up from germline, CDR1 is DFQATT and CDR2 is SNEGSKA (reference sequence). This CDR3 is 13 amino acids long. Deletions cut 8 bases from V and 2 bases from J, with 14 bases between. As DNA, the CDR3 is TGCAGTTCCTCCCCATCGCTCACAGATACGCAGTATTTT. Amino acids: CSSSPSLTDTQYF.

This clonotype was recorded many times. This chain joins TRBV29-1 and TRBJ2-2; 15 bases match TRBD2. The CDR3 is 17 residues long. Trimming took 7 bases from V and 3 from J; bases not matched to a gene: 9. CDR1 and CDR2 from the germline V gene are SQVTM and ANQGSEA. CDR3 nucleotide sequence: TGCAGCGCCGGGGGACTAGCGGGGGGTAGTTACACCGGGGAGCTGTTTTTT. Its translation is CSAGGLAGGSYTGELFF.

This clonotype was recorded at least ten times. This chain joins TRBV12-3 or TRBV12-4 and TRBJ1-5; D unresolved. V was cut by 1 base and J by 5 bases, with 12 bases left in between. The CDR3 has 15 residues. The CDR3 reads CASSLEGLLDQPQHF. CDR3 DNA: TGTGCCAGCAGTTTAGAGGGCTTGTTGGATCAGCCCCAGCATTTT.

The chain recombines TRBV6-5 with TRBJ2-7; 8 bases fit TRBD1. This CDR3 region has 15 residues. V was pared by 2 bases and J by 5 bases, with 8 bases of the junction left unmatched. CDR1 and CDR2 (germline): MNHEY, SVGAGI. CDR3 loop: CASSYVRTGLDEQYF. CDR3 DNA: TGTGCCAGCAGTTACGTTCGGACAGGGTTGGACGAGCAGTACTTC.

This clonotype was detected many times. The chain joins TRBV6-5 to TRBJ2-2, with 13 positions matching TRBD2. Germline V lookup: CDR1 MNHEY, CDR2 SVGAGI. The CDR3 extends over 20 amino acids. V gave up 2 bases and J gave up 0 bases; unmatched junction bases: 9. Here the CDR3 DNA reads TGTGCCAGCAGTTACCCGCCGGGACTAGCGGGGCGACCGAACACCGGGGAGCTGTTTTTT. Translating gives CASSYPPGLAGRPNTGELFF.

This clonotype has at least ten counts. The chain is built from TRBV20-1 and TRBJ1-4; D remains ambiguous. CDR1 is DFQATT and CDR2 is SNEGSKA in the germline V gene (reference sequence). The CDR3 runs 15 residues. The V and J ends lost 2 bases and 5 bases respectively, with 15 bases between them. The CDR3 loop reads CSARLTQITNEKLFF. The CDR3 nucleotides read TGCAGTGCTAGACTTACCCAGATTACGAATGAAAAACTGTTTTTT.

This clonotype was found many times. The chain combines TRBV6-5 with TRBJ2-3; D uncertain. CDR3 size: 12 residues. V was cut by 4 bases and J by 7 bases, with 9 bases left in between. Germline CDR1 reads MNHEY; CDR2 reads SVGAGI. The CDR3 region has the DNA TGTGCCAGCAGTTCAAGGGCGAATACGCAGTATTTT. The encoded protein is CASSSRANTQYF.

This clonotype showed up many times. V is TRBV3-1 and J is TRBJ2-1; 10 bases align to TRBD2. This CDR3 is built from 17 residues. CDR1 LGHDT and CDR2 YNNKEL come from the germline V gene (reference sequence). The trim removed 1 base at V and 1 base at J, leaving 4 bases unmatched. The DNA of the CDR3 is TGTGCCAGCAGCCAAGCGAGTAGCGGGGGGTCCTACAATGAGCAGTTCTTC. Encoded protein: CASSQASSGGSYNEQFF.

This clonotype was counted ten times or more. The J gene is TRBJ2-7, the V gene TRBV20-1; 9 bases map to TRBD2. Trimming removed 7 bases from V and 3 bases from J; junction bases left unmatched: 7. The CDR3 is 13 residues long. Germline values: CDR1 DFQATT, CDR2 SNEGSKA (reference sequence). The CDR3 sequence: CSVLSGGIYEQYF. The DNA for the CDR3 is TGCAGTGTTCTTAGCGGGGGTATCTACGAGCAGTACTTC.

This clonotype was recorded at least ten times. The chain links TRBV5-1 to TRBJ2-7; D is possibly TRBD1 or TRBD2 (6 bases each). The CDR3 sequence is 17 residues long. V shed 0 bases and J shed 1 base, with 17 bases lying between them. The germline V gene has CDR1 SGHRS and CDR2 YFSETQ. For the CDR3, the DNA is TGCGCCAGCAGCTTGGTCCGCTTCGGGGGCCTATCCTACGAGCAGTACTTC. Amino acids: CASSLVRFGGLSYEQYF.

Ten or more counts support this clonotype. The chain is built from TRBV6-5 and TRBJ2-1; D remains unclear. The CDR3 extends over 12 amino acids. Trimming took off 4 bases at V and 8 bases at J, with 9 bases between the two ends. In germline, CDR1 is MNHEY, CDR2 SVGAGI. The CDR3 nucleotides read TGTGCCAGCAGTTCTCCCCTATATGAGCAGTTCTTC. Encoded protein: CASSSPLYEQFF.

The sample holds many counts of this clonotype. The chain employs TRBV20-1 and TRBJ2-2, with 8 bases matching TRBD2. The germline gives CDR1 DFQATT, CDR2 SNEGSKA (reference sequence). Germline trimming cut 0 bases from V and 6 bases from J; bases unmatched to any gene: 9. The CDR3 covers 16 residues. The CDR3 DNA sequence: TGCAGTGCTAGAGATCCGAGCGGGGGCGGCGCCGGGGAGCTGTTTTTT. Protein: CSARDPSGGGAGELFF.

This clonotype appeared many times. The rearrangement joins TRBV20-1 to TRBJ2-5, with 10 bases aligning to TRBD2. Trimming cost V 3 bases and J 3 bases; bases outside gene matches: 7. Germline assignment: CDR1 DFQATT and CDR2 SNEGSKA (reference sequence). CDR3 size: 15 residues. CDR3 loop: CSASLAGVIEETQYF. CDR3 sequence (DNA): TGCAGTGCTAGTCTAGCGGGGGTAATCGAAGAGACCCAGTACTTC.